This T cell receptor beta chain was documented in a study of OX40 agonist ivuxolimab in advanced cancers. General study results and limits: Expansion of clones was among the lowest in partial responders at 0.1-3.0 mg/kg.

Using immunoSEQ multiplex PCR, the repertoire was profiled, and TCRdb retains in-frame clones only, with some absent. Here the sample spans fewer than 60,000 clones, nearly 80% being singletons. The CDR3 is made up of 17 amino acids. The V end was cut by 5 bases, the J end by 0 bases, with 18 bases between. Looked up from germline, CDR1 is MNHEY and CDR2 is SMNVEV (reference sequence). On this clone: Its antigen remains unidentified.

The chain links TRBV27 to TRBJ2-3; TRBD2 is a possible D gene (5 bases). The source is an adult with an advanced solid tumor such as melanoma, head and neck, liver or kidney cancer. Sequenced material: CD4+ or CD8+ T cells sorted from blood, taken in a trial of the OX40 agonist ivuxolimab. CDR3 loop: CASSPIGRALSTDTQYF. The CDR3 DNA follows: TGTGCCAGCAGTCCCATTGGGCGGGCCCTTAGCACAGATACGCAGTATTTT.